These 6 T cell receptor beta chains were all obtained from the same sample, sequenced in a study of human T cells and chemical hapten exposure. The time point was: patch test 1, 2 weeks after DPC sensitization. As for treatment: therapeutic diphenylcyclopropenone sensitization with weekly scalp DPC. Each CDR3 protein is one row after TCRdb ran MiXCR on the RACE reads. The sample contains about 80,000 distinct CDR3 sequences, around a tenth of which appear only once. Sequenced material: whole blood, taken in connection with sensitization to the hapten diphenylcyclopropenone (DPC). Receptors were obtained from a woman in her fifties or sixties with alopecia areata. Some clones in this sample may be carry-over from other donors' samples.

This clonotype was counted many times. The chain combines TRBV11-2 with TRBJ2-7, with D possibly matching TRBD1 (6 bases). The CDR3 has 13 amino acids. Trimming removed 3 bases at V and 6 bases at J, with 12 bases between. CDR1 is SGHAT and CDR2 is FQNNGV in the germline V gene. This CDR3 is CASSLGDTREQYF. The CDR3 DNA is TGTGCCAGCAGCTTGGGGGACACTCGCGAGCAGTACTTC.

The sample holds a few counts of this clonotype. This chain connects TRBV20-1 to TRBJ2-7; perhaps TRBD2 as D (6 bases). From germline, CDR1 is DFQATT and CDR2 SNEGSKA (reference sequence). The germline V and J ends were trimmed by 0 bases and 2 bases, with 14 bases remaining between them. CDR3 length: 15 residues. CDR3 amino acids: CSARDPGLSTYEQYF. CDR3 nucleotide sequence: TGCAGTGCTAGAGATCCGGGACTTAGTACCTACGAGCAGTACTTC.

The table lists this clonotype with many counts. The chain joins TRBV29-1 to TRBJ1-1; D unclear. This CDR3 comprises 10 residues. The germline V gene encodes CDR1 SQVTM and CDR2 ANQGSEA. V lost 7 bases and J lost 1, with 4 bases in between. The CDR3 region is CSAENTEAFF. The CDR3 DNA is TGCAGCGCCGAGAACACTGAAGCTTTCTTT.

J is TRBJ2-7 and V is TRBV2; the D gene is possibly TRBD2 (6 bases). The CDR3 totals 11 residues. Germline CDR1 reads SNHLY; CDR2 reads FYNNEI. Trimming took off 6 bases at V and 8 bases at J, with 11 bases between the two ends. CDR3 residues: CASRLEGQQYF. The CDR3 DNA sequence: TGTGCCAGCAGATTGGAGGGCCAGCAGTACTTC.

This clonotype was found many times. The chain carries TRBV2 and TRBJ2-7; D is undetermined. In germline, CDR1 is SNHLY, CDR2 FYNNEI. CDR3 length equals 14 residues. V lost 3 bases and J lost 0, with 9 bases in between. CDR3 protein: CASSEALSSYEQYF. The CDR3 bases are TGTGCCAGCAGTGAGGCTTTGAGCTCCTACGAGCAGTACTTC. Filled out from reference TRBV2 and TRBJ2-7, the complete variable domain reads EPEVTQTPSHQVTQMGQEVILRCVPISNHLYFYWYRQILGQKVEFLVSFYNNEISEKSEIFDDQFSVERPDGSNFTLKIRSTKLEDSAMYFCASSEALSSYEQYFGPGTRLTVT.

This clonotype showed up just a few times. The chain combines TRBV12-3 or TRBV12-4 with TRBJ2-3, with 8 bases matching TRBD1. J gave up 4 bases and V 3 bases, and 6 bases lay outside the gene matches. CDR3 size: 15 residues. Here the CDR3 reads CASSLFGQGPDTQYF. The CDR3 DNA sequence: TGTGCCAGCAGTTTGTTCGGACAGGGACCAGATACGCAGTATTTT.